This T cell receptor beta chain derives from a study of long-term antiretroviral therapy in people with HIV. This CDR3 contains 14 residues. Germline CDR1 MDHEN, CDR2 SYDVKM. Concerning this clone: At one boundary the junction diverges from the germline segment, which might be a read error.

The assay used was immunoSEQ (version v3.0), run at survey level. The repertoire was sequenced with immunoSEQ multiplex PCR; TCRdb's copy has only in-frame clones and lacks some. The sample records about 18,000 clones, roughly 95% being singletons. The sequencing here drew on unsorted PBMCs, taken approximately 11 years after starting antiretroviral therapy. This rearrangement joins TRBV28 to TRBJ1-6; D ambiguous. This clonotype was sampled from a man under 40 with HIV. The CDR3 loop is CATTIEQYSSPLHF. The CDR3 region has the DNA TGTGCCACCACTATTGAGCAGTATAGTTCACCCCTCCACTTT.